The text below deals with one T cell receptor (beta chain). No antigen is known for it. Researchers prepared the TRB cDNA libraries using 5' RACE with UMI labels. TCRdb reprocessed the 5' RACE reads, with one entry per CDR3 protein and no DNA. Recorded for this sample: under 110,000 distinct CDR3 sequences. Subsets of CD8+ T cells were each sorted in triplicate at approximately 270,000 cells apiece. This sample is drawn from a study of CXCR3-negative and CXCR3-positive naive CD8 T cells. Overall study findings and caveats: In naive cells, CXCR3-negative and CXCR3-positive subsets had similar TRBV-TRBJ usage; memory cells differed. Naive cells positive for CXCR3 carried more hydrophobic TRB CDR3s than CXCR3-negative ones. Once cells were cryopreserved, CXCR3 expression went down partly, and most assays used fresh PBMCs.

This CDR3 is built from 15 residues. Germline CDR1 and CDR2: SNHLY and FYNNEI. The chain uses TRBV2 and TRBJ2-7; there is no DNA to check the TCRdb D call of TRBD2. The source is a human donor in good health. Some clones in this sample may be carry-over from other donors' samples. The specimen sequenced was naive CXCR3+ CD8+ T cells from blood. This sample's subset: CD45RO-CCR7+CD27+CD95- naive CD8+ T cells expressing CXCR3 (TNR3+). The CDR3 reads CASSQYGGAAYEQYF.